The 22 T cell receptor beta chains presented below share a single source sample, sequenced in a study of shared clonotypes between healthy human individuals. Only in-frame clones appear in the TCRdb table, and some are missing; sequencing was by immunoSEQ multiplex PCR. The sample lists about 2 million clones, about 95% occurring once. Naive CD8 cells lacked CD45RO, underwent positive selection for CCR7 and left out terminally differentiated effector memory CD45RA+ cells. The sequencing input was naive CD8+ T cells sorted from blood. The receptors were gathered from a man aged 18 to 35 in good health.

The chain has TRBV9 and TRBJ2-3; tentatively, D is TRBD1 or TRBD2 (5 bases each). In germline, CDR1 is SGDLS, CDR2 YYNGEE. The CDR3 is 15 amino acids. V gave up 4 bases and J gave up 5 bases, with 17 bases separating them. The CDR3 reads CASSLGKTRVDTQYF. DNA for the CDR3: TGTGCCAGCAGCCTCGGGAAGACCAGGGTAGATACGCAGTATTTT.

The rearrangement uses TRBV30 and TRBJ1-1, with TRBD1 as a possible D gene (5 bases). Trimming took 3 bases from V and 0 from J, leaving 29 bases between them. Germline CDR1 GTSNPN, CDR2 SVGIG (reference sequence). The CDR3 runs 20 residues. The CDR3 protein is CAWSVSGDSRRGNMNTEAFF. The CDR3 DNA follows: TGTGCCTGGAGCGTAAGTGGGGACTCCCGGCGGGGGAACATGAACACTGAAGCTTTCTTT.

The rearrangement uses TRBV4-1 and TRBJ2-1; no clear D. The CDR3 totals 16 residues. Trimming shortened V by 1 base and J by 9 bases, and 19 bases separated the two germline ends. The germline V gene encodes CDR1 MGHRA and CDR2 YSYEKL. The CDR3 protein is CASSQASQTEHAEQFF. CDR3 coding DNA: TGCGCCAGCAGCCAAGCATCCCAGACCGAGCATGCTGAGCAGTTCTTC.

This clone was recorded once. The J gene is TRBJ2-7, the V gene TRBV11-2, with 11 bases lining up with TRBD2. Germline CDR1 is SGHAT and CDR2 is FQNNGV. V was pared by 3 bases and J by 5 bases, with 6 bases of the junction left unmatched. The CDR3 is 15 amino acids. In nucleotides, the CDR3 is TGTGCCAGCAGCTTCACTAGCGGGAGAATAGACGAGCAGTACTTC. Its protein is CASSFTSGRIDEQYF.

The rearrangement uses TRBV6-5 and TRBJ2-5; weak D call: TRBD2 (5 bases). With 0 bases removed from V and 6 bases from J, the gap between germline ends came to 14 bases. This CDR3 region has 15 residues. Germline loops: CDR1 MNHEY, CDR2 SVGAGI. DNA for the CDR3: TGTGCCAGCAGTTACTCGTTGGCGGGTAGAAAGACCCAGTACTTC. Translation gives CASSYSLAGRKTQYF.

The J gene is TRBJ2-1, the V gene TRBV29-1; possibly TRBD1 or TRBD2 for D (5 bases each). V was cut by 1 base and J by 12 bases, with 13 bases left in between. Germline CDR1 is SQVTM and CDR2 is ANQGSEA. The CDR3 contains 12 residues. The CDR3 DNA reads TGCAGCGTTGAAGCCTCGGGGCTTGGGCAGTTCTTC. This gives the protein CSVEASGLGQFF.

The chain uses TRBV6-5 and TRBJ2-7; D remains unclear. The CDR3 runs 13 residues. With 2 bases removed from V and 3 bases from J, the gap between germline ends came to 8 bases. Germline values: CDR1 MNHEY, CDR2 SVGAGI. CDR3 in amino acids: CASSYRAFYEQYF. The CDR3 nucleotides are TGTGCCAGCAGTTACAGGGCGTTCTACGAGCAGTACTTC.

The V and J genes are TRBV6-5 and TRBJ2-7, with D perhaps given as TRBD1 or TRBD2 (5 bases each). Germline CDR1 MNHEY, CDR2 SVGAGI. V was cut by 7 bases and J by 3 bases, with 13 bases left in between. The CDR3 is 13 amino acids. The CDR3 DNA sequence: TGTGCCAGCATCGGGACCAACAGCTACGAGCAGTACTTC. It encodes CASIGTNSYEQYF.

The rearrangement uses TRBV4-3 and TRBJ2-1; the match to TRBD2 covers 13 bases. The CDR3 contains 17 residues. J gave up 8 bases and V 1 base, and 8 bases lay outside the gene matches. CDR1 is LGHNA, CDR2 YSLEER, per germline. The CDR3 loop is CASSQGTSGSSRDEQFF. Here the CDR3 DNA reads TGCGCCAGCAGCCAAGGGACTAGCGGGAGCTCTAGGGATGAGCAGTTCTTC.

CDR3 DNA: TGTGCCAGCAGTTACGCTTGGGACACTCAGTACTTC. Its translation is CASSYAWDTQYF. This chain uses TRBV6-5 with TRBJ2-5, with a weak D call TRBD1 (6 bases). Germline V lookup: CDR1 MNHEY, CDR2 SVGAGI. CDR3 length: 12 residues. Between the trimmed V and J ends, which lost 2 bases and 11 bases, there was a span of 12 bases.

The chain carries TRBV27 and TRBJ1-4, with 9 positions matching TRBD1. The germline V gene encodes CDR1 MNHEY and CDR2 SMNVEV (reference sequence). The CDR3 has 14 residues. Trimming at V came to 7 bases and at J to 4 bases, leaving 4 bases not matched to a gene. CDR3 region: CASTPTGGNEKLFF. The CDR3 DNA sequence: TGTGCCAGCACCCCGACAGGGGGTAATGAAAAACTGTTTTTT.

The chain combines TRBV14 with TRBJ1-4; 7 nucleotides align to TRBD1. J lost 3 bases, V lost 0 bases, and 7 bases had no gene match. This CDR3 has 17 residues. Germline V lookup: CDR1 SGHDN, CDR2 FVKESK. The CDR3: CASSQDIGGSPNEKLFF. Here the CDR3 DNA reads TGTGCCAGCAGCCAAGATATAGGGGGCTCCCCTAATGAAAAACTGTTTTTT.

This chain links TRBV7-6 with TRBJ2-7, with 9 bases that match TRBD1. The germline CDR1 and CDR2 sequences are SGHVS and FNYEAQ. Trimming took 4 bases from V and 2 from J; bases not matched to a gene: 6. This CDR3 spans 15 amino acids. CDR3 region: CASSSGTGSAYEQYF. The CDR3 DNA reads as TGTGCCAGCAGCTCAGGGACAGGGAGCGCCTACGAGCAGTACTTC.

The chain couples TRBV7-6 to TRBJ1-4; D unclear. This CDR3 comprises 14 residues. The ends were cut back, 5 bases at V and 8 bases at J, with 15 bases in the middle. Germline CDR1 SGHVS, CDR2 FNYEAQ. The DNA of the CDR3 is TGTGCCAGCAGCCCCGCGGGTGAGAGGGAAAAACTGTTTTTT. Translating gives CASSPAGEREKLFF.

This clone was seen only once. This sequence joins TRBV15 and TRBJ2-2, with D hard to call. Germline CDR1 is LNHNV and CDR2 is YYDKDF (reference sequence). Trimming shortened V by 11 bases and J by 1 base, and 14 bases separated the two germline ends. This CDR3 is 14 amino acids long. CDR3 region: CASSALLNTGELFF. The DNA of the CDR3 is TGTGCCTCCTCCGCCCTACTGAACACCGGGGAGCTGTTTTTT. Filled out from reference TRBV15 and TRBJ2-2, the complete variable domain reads DAMVIQNPRYQVTQFGKPVTLSCSQTLNHNVMYWYQQKSSQAPKLLFHYYDKDFNNEADTPDNFQSRRPNTSFCFLDIRSPGLGDTAMYLCASSALLNTGELFFGEGSRLTVL.

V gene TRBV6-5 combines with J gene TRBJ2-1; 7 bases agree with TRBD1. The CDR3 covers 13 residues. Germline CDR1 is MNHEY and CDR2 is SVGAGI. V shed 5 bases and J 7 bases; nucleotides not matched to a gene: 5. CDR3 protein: CASSPTGENEQFF. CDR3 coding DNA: TGTGCCAGCAGTCCTACAGGGGAAAATGAGCAGTTCTTC.

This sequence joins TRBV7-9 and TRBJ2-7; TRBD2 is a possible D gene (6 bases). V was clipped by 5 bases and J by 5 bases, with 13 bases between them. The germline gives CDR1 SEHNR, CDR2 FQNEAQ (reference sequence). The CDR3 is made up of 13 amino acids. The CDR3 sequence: CASSPRWGDEQYF. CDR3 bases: TGTGCCAGCAGCCCTAGGTGGGGGGACGAGCAGTACTTC.

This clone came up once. The DNA of the CDR3 is TGCGCCAGCAGCCAAGTTGTTTCGGGCGAGCAGTACTTC. This sequence encodes CASSQVVSGEQYF. The genes are TRBV4-1 and TRBJ2-7; no definite D call. The CDR3 contains 13 residues. Germline V gives CDR1 MGHRA, CDR2 YSYEKL. Trimming cost V 1 base and J 6 bases, with 10 bases left between them.

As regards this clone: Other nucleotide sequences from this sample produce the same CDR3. CDR3 in amino acids: CASSYSEDSPLHF. In nucleotides, the CDR3 is TGTGCCAGCAGTTACTCCGAGGATTCACCCCTCCACTTT. The chain combines TRBV6-5 with TRBJ1-6, with D unresolved. Germline values: CDR1 MNHEY, CDR2 SVGAGI. Trimming removed 0 bases at V and 8 bases at J, with 5 bases between. The CDR3 contains 13 residues.

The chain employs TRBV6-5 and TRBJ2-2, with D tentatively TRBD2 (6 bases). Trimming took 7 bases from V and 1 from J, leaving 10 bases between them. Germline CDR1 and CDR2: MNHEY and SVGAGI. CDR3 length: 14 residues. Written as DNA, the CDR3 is TGTGCCAGCAATATCGGGGGGAACACCGGGGAGCTGTTTTTT. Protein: CASNIGGNTGELFF.

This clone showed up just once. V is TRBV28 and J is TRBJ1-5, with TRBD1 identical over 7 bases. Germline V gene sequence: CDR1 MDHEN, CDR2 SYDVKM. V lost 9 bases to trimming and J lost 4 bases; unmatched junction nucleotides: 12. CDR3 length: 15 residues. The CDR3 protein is CASGIRGLGNQPQHF. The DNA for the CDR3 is TGTGCCAGTGGGATTAGGGGGCTAGGTAATCAGCCCCAGCATTTT.

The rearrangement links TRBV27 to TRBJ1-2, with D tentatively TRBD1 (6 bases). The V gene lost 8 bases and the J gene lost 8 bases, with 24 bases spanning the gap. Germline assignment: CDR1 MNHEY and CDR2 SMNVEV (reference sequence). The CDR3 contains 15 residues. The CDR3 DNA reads TGTGCCAGCGGGAACCCCTCCAAACAGGGTAGAGGCTACACCTTC. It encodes CASGNPSKQGRGYTF.